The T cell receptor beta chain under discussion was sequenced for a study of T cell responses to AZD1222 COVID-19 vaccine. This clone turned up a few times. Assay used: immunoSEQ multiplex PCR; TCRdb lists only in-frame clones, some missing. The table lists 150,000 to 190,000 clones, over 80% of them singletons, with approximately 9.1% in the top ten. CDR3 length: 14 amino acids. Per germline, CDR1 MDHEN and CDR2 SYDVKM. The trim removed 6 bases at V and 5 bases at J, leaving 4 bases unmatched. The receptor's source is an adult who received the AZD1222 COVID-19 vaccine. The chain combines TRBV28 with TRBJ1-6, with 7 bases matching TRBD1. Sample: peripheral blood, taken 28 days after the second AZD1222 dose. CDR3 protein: CASSRGTDNSPLHF. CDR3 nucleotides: TGTGCCAGCAGCCGCGGGACAGATAATTCACCCCTCCACTTT.